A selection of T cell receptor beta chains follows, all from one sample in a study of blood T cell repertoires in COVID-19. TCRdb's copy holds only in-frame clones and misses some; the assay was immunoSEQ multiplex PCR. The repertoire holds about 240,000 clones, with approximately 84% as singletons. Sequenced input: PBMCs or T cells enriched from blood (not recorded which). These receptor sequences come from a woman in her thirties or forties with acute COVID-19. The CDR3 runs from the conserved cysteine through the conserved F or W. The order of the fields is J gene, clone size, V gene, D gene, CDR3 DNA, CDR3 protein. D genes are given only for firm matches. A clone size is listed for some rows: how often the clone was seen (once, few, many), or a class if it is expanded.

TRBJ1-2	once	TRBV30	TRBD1	TGTGCCTGGAGACGAACAGGGGTATACTATGGCTACACCTTC	CAWRRTGVYYGYTF
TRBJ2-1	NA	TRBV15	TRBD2	TGTGCCACCAGCGTGGCGGGAGGGCCCAATGAGCAGTTCTTC	CATSVAGGPNEQFF
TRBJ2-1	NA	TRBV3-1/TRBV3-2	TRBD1	TGTGCCAGCAGCCAAGAAGGTAAAGGGGGCCAGCGGTACAATGAGCAGTTCTTC	CASSQEGKGGQRYNEQFF
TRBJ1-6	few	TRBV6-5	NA	TGTGCCAGCAGTTACTCGAATCCCGGAGGTTCACCCCTCCACTTT	CASSYSNPGGSPLHF
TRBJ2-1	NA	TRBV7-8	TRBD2	TGTGCCAGCAGCCATGGCAGCGGGGGCTACAATGAGCAGTTCTTC	CASSHGSGGYNEQFF
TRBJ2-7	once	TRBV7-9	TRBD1	TGTGCCAGCAGCCCAACAGGACAGGCAAGTTCCTACGAGCAGTACTTC	CASSPTGQASSYEQYF
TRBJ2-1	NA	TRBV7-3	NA	TGTGCCAGCAGCTTACCCGTAACTAATGAGCAGTTCTTC	CASSLPVTNEQFF
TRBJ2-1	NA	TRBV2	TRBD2	TGTGCCAGAATAGCGGGAGTCGGCAATGAGCAGTTCTTC	CARIAGVGNEQFF
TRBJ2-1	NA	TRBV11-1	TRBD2	TGTGCCAGCAGCTCTCGACTAGCGGGAGGACACAATGAGCAGTTCTTC	CASSSRLAGGHNEQFF
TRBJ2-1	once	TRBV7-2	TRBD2	TGTGCCAGCAGCCCCGGGACTACGGACTACAATGAGCAGTTCTTC	CASSPGTTDYNEQFF
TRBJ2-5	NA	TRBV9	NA	TGTGCCAGCAGCCCCCACACCCAAGAGACCCAGTACTTC	CASSPHTQETQYF
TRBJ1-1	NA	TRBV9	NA	TGTGCCAGCAGCGTAGAACAGAACACTGAAGCTTTCTTT	CASSVEQNTEAFF
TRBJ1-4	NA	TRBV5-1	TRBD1	TGCGCCAGCAGCGTGGACAGGCAGGGGCTGGATGAAAAACTGTTTTTT	CASSVDRQGLDEKLFF
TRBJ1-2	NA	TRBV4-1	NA	TGCGCCAGCAGCCACTTAGGACACGATCTTAGCTACACCTTC	CASSHLGHDLSYTF
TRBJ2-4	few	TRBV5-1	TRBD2	TGCGCCAGCAGCTTGGGACTAGCGGGAGTAGTTCAGTACTTC	CASSLGLAGVVQYF
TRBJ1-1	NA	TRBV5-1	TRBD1	TGCGCCAGCAGCCTTTACGGGACAGGGAACACTGAAGCTTTCTTT	CASSLYGTGNTEAFF
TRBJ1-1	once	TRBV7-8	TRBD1	TGTGCCAGCAGTTTAATCTCCGGGACAGGGGACACTGAAGCTTTCTTT	CASSLISGTGDTEAFF
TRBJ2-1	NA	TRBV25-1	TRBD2	TGTGCCAGCGGACCTAGCGGGAGTCACTACAATGAGCAGTTCTTC	CASGPSGSHYNEQFF
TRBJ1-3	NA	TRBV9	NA	TGTGCCAGCAGCGTATCTGGGGCTGGTGGAAACACCATATATTTT	CASSVSGAGGNTIYF
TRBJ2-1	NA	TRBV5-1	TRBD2	TGCGCCAGCAGCTTGGAAGGAACTAGCGGGGAGCAGTTCTTC	CASSLEGTSGEQFF
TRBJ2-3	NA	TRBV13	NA	TGTGCCAGCAGCACGACTCCAAGAACCGCAGATACGCAGTATTTT	CASSTTPRTADTQYF
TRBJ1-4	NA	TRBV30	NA	TGTGCCTGGAGTGATGGACAGATTAATGAAAAACTGTTTTTT	CAWSDGQINEKLFF
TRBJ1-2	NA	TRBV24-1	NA	TGTGCCACCCCTACCTCGTCTCGGTCCATTCATGACTATGGCTACACCTTC	CATPTSSRSIHDYGYTF
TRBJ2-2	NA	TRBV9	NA	TGTGCCAGCAGCGTAGGAGGGTCGGGCGGGGAGCTGTTTTTT	CASSVGGSGGELFF
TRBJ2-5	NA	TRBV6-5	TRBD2	TGTGCCAGCAGTTACCGTAGGGAGGGAGGGGTGGAGACCCAGTACTTC	CASSYRREGGVETQYF
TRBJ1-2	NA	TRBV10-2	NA	TGCGCCAGCAGTGAGCAGGGGTTGAACTATGGCTACACCTTC	CASSEQGLNYGYTF
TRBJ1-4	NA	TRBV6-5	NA	TGTGCCAGCAGTTACTCGGGGCTTTACAATGAAAAACTGTTTTTT	CASSYSGLYNEKLFF
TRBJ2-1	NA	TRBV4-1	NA	TGCGCCAGCAGCCAAGTGCGGTCGGTATACTCCTACAATGAGCAGTTCTTC	CASSQVRSVYSYNEQFF
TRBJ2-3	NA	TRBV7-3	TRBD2	TGTGCCAGCAGCACTGGGGCGGGGGGCACAGATACGCAGTATTTT	CASSTGAGGTDTQYF
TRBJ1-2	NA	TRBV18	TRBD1	TGTGCCAGCTCACCTACCCCGGACAGGGAGAGCTATGGCTACACCTTC	CASSPTPDRESYGYTF
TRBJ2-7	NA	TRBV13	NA	TGTGCCAGCAGGACGGGGACCTACGAGCAGTACTTC	CASRTGTYEQYF
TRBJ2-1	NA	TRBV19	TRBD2	TGTGCCAGTAGTAGAGGACTAGCGGGGTACAATGAGCAGTTCTTC	CASSRGLAGYNEQFF
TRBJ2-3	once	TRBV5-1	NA	TGCGCCAGCAGCCCCGGGGGCACAGATACGCAGTATTTT	CASSPGGTDTQYF
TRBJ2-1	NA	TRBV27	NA	TGTGCCAGCAGTTTCGTGACAGCCCCCTACAATGAGCAGTTCTTC	CASSFVTAPYNEQFF
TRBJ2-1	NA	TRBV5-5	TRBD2	TGTGCCAGCAGCTTTTATAGCGGGAGCGGCTACAATGAGCAGTTCTTC	CASSFYSGSGYNEQFF
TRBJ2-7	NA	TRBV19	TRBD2	TGTGCCAGTAGTATAGTTCACGGGACTAGCGGCGTATCGGGCGAGCAGTACTTC	CASSIVHGTSGVSGEQYF
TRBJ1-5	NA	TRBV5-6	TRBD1	TGTGCCAGCAGCTTCCAGGGGACAGGTCAGCCCCAGCATTTT	CASSFQGTGQPQHF
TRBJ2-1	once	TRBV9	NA	TGTGCCAGCAGCAACCGACGAGGGCAGTTCTTC	CASSNRRGQFF
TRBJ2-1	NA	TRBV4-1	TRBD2	TGCGCCAGCAGCCAAGGCGGACTAGCGGGAGGGCTATACGAGCAGTTCTTC	CASSQGGLAGGLYEQFF
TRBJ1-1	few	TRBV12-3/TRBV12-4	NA	TGTGCCAGCAGTTTTATGCAGACTGAAGCTTTCTTT	CASSFMQTEAFF
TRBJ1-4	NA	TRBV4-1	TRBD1	TGCGCCAGCAGCCAAGCCCTTGCGGGTTCCGGGACAGCTAATGAAAAACTGTTTTTT	CASSQALAGSGTANEKLFF
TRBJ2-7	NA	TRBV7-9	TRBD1	TGTGCCAGCAGCGAGACAGGGAACTCCTACGAGCAGTACTTC	CASSETGNSYEQYF
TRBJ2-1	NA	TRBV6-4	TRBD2	TGTGCCAGCAGTGACTCGGTTCGAGCGGGACGCCATTACAATGAGCAGTTCTTC	CASSDSVRAGRHYNEQFF
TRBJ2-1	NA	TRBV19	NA	TGTGCCAGTAGTATATATCAGGTTAGCTCCTACAATGAGCAGTTCTTC	CASSIYQVSSYNEQFF
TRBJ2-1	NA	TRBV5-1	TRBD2	TGCGCCAGCAGCTTGATCGGCGGGAGCTGGTACAATGAGCAGTTCTTC	CASSLIGGSWYNEQFF
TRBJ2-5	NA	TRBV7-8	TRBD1	TGTGCCAGCAGCTTAGGGAACAGGGGAGTGGAGACCCAGTACTTC	CASSLGNRGVETQYF
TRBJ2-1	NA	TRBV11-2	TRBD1	TGTGCCAGCAGCTTAACAGGGGGCCTCTATGAGCAGTTCTTC	CASSLTGGLYEQFF
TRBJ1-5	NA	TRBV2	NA	TGTGCCAGTGATCCAGGGGGCAATCAGCCCCAGCATTTT	CASDPGGNQPQHF
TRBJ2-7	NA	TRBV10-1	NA	TGCGCCAGCAGTGAGTCGGGGGCAAGTCTGAACGAGCAGTACTTC	CASSESGASLNEQYF
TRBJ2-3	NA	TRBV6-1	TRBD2	TGTGCCAGCAGTGAAGCCGGGGTAGCGGGAGGGCAAGATACGCAGTATTTT	CASSEAGVAGGQDTQYF